What follows describes a single TCR beta chain. Germline-derived CDR1 and CDR2 are ENHRY and SYGVKD. J gave up 4 bases and V 2 bases, and 6 bases lay outside the gene matches. The CDR3 consists of 15 residues. Primers for the PCR totalled 60 Vbeta and 13 Jbeta. TCRdb's copy holds only in-frame clones and misses some; the assay was immunoSEQ multiplex PCR. This sample has around 100,000 clones; roughly 78% occur once, and the top ten carry over 3%. The data were obtained in a study of cytomegalovirus exposure and HLA in healthy donors. The genes are TRBV10-3 and TRBJ1-2, with 8 bases fitting TRBD1. The origin of this receptor is a woman aged 40 to 50 in good health and CMV-seronegative. The specimen was PBMCs. DNA of the CDR3: TGTGCCATCAGTGAGGCGGCAGGGGGCCGCTATGGCTACACCTTC. Amino acid sequence: CAISEAAGGRYGYTF.